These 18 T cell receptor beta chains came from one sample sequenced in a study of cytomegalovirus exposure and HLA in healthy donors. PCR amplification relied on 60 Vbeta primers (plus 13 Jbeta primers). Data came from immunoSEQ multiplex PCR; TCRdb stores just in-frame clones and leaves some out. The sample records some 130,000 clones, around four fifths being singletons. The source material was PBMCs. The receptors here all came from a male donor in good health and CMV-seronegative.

In nucleotides, the CDR3 is TGTGCCAGCAGCTCCTCCAGGGGGCGAGGCGAGCAGTACTTC. Its protein is CASSSSRGRGEQYF. The rearrangement uses TRBV7-2 and TRBJ2-7; 8 bases map to TRBD1. Germline CDR1 is SGHTA and CDR2 is FQGNSA. This CDR3 contains 14 residues. Trimming cost V 4 bases and J 6 bases; bases outside gene matches: 8.

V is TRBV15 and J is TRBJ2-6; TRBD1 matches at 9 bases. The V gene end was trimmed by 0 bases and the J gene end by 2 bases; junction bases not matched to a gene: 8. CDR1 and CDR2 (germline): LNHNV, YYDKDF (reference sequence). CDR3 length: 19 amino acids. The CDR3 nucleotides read TGTGCCACCAGCAGAGACAAAAACAGGGGGCACACTGGGGCCAACGTCCTGACTTTC. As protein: CATSRDKNRGHTGANVLTF.

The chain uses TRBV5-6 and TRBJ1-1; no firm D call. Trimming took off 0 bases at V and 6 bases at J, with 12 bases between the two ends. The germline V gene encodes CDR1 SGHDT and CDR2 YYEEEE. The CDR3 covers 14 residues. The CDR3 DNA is TGTGCCAGCAGCTTGGGAGGTCGCGTCGCTGAAGCTTTCTTT. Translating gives CASSLGGRVAEAFF.

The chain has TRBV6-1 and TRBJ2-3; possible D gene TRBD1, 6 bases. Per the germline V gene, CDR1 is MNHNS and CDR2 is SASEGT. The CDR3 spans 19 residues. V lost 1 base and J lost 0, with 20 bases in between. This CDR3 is CASSEDNPQGSPSTDTQYF. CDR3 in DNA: TGTGCCAGCAGTGAAGATAATCCCCAGGGGTCCCCAAGCACAGATACGCAGTATTTT.

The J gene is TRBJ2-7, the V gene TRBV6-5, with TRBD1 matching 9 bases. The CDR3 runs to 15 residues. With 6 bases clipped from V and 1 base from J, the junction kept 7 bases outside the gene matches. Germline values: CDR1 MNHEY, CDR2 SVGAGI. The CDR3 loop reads CASSTGGLKSYEQYF. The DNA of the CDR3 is TGTGCCAGCAGCACAGGGGGCCTCAAATCCTACGAGCAGTACTTC.

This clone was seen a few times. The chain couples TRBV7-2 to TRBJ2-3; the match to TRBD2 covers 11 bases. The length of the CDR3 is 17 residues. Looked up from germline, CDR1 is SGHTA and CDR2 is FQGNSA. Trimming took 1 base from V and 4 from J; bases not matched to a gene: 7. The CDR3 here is CASSLEVAGGVADTQYF. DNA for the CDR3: TGTGCCAGCAGCTTAGAAGTAGCGGGAGGGGTGGCAGATACGCAGTATTTT.

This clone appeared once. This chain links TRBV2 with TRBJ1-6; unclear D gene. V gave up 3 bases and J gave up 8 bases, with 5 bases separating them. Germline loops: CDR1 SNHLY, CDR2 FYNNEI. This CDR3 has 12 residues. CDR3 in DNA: TGTGCCAGCAGTGAGTCGTATTCACCCCTCCACTTT. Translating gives CASSESYSPLHF.

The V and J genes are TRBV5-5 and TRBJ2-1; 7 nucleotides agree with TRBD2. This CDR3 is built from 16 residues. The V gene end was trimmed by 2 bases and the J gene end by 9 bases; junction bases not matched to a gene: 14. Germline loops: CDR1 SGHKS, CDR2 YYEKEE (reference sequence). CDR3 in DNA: TGTGCCAGCAGCTTAAGTAACGGGAGGTTACAAGTTGAGCAGTTCTTC. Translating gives CASSLSNGRLQVEQFF. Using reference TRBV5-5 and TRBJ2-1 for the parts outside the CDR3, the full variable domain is DAGVTQSPTHLIKTRGQQVTLRCSPISGHKSVSWYQQVLGQGPQFIFQYYEKEERGRGNFPDRFSARQFPNYSSELNVNALLLGDSALYLCASSLSNGRLQVEQFFGPGTRLTVL.

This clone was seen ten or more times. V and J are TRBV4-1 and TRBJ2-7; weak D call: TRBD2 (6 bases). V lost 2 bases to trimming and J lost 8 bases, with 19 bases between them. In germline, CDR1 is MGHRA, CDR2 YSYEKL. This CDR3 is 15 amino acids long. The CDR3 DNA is TGCGCCAGCAGCCAAAGCCCGGGGGAGTCTTCCCAGCAGTACTTC. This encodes CASSQSPGESSQQYF.

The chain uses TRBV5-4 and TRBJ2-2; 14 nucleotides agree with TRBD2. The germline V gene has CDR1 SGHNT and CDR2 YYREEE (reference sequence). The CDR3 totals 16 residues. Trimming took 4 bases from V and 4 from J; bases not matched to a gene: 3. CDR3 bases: TGTGCCAGCAGCCCGACTAGCGGGAGGGGCACCGGGGAGCTGTTTTTT. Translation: CASSPTSGRGTGELFF.

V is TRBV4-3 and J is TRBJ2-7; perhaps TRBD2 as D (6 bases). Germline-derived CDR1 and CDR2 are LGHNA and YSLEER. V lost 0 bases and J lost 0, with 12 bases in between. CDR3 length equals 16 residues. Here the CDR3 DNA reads TGCGCCAGCAGCCAAGATTCGGGAGCTTACTCCTACGAGCAGTACTTC. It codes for CASSQDSGAYSYEQYF.

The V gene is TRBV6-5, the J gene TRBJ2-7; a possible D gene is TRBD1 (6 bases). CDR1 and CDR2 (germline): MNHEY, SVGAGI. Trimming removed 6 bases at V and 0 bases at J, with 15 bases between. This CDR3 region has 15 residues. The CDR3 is CASRPTGVSSYEQYF. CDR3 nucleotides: TGTGCCAGCAGACCGACAGGAGTGAGCTCCTACGAGCAGTACTTC.

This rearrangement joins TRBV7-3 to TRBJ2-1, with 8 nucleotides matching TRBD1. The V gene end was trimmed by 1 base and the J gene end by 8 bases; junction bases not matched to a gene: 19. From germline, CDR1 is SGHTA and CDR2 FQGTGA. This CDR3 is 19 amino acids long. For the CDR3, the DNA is TGTGCCAGCAGCTTAAGGGCCGACTTTCAGGGGGCGCCGGATCATGAGCAGTTCTTC. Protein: CASSLRADFQGAPDHEQFF.

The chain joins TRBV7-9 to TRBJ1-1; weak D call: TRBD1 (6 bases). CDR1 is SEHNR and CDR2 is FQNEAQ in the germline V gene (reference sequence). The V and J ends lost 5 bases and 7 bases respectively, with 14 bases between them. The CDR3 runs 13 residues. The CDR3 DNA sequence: TGTGCCAGCAGCGAGTTGGGACAAGGTGAAGCTTTCTTT. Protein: CASSELGQGEAFF.

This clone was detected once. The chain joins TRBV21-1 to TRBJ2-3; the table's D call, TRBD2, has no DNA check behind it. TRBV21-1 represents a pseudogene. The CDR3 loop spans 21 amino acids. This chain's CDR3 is CASSPRDARLAGGPPTDTQYF. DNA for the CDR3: TGTGCCAGCAGTCCAAGGGACGCCCGACTAGCGGGAGGGCCCCCCACAGATACGCAGTATTTT.

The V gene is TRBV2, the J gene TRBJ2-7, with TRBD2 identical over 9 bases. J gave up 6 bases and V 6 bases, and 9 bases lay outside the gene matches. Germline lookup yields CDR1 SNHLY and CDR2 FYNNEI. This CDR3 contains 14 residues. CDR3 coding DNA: TGTGCCAGCAGCCGACTAGCGGTTGGGTCCGAGCAGTACTTC. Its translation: CASSRLAVGSEQYF.

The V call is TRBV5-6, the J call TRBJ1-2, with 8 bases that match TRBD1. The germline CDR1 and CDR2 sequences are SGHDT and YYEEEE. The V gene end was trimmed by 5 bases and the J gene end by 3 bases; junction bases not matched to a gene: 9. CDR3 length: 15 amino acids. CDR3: CASSHPGTGDYGYTF. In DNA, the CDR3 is TGTGCCAGCAGTCACCCCGGGACAGGAGACTATGGCTACACCTTC. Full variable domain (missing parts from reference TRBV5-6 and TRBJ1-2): DAGVTQSPTHLIKTRGQQVTLRCSPKSGHDTVSWYQQALGQGPQFIFQYYEEEERQRGNFPDRFSGHQFPNYSSELNVNALLLGDSALYLCASSHPGTGDYGYTFGSGTRLTVV.

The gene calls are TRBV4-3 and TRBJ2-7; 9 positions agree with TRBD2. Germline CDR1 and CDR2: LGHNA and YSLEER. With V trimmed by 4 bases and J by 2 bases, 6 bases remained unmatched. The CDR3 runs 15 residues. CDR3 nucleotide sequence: TGCGCCAGCAGCCCCACGGCTAGCGGGACCTACGAGCAGTACTTC. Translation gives CASSPTASGTYEQYF.